Following are 9 T cell receptor beta chains from one sample sequenced in a study of CD8+ T cells in alopecia areata. Time point of the sample: mouse skin 3 weeks after grafting. RNA extraction and reverse transcription yielded cDNA as sequencing template. Produced via immunoSEQ multiplex PCR; TCRdb's table is partial and in-frame only. Altogether 2,500 to 3,000 clones were found in the sample, and no singletons occur. The starting material was skin, obtained at week 3. These receptors were taken from a C3H/HeJ mouse with alopecia areata. This mouse strain has H2-k as its MHC haplotype.

This clone has more than one count but fewer than ten. These gene names are mouse names. The read ends 4 residues shy of where the CDR3 ends; the end is completed using the germline J gene. The chain recombines TRBV5 with TRBJ2-1, with TRBD2 matching 8 bases. Germline assignment: CDR1 LGHNA and CDR2 YNLKQL (reference sequence). The CDR3 runs to 17 residues. V shed 0 bases and J 0 bases; nucleotides not matched to a gene: 4. CDR3 bases read: TGTGCCAGCAGCCAAGATGACTGGGGATATAACTATGCT. Residues: CASSQDDWGYNYA. The CDR3 as a whole reads CASSQDDWGYNYAEQFF.

This clone is medium-sized by share. The gene names here belong to mouse. The read stops 4 residues short of the end of the CDR3; the missing end is completed from the germline J gene. This sequence joins TRBV1 and TRBJ2-1; D may be TRBD1 (6 bases). The CDR3 runs to 14 residues. Germline-derived CDR1 and CDR2 are NSQYPW and LRSPGD (reference sequence). Trimming removed 4 bases at V and 1 base at J, with 8 bases between. The part of the CDR3 DNA that was read is TGCACCTGCAGTGACAGGGAGAACTATGCT. Its translation: CTCSDRENYA. Given in full, the CDR3 is CTCSDRENYAEQFF. The complete variable domain, with remaining parts taken from reference TRBV1 and TRBJ2-1, reads VTLLEQNPRWRLVPRGQAVNLRCILKNSQYPWMSWYQQDLQKQLQWLFTLRSPGDKEVKSLPGADYLATRVTDTELRLQVANMSQGRTLYCTCSDRENYAEQFFGPGTRLTVL.

About this clone: Gene names are the mouse ones. The read terminates 4 residues before the CDR3 end, so the remaining end is supplied by the germline J gene. This chain connects TRBV13-1 to TRBJ2-1, with TRBD1 identical over 11 bases. This CDR3 contains 17 residues. CDR1 and CDR2 from the germline V gene are NSHNY and SYGAGN. V was clipped by 3 bases and J by 2 bases; unmatched bases: 7. The CDR3 bases that were read are TGTGCCAGCAGTGGTTCCGGGACAGGGGGTTACTATGCT. As protein: CASSGSGTGGYYA. The CDR3 reads in full as CASSGSGTGGYYAEQFF.

This clone is medium-sized by share. These gene names are mouse names. The CDR3 end is not reached by the read, which stops 4 residues before it; the germline J gene fills it in. The V and J genes are TRBV1 and TRBJ2-7; TRBD1 is a possible D gene (5 bases). Per the germline V gene, CDR1 is NSQYPW and CDR2 is LRSPGD (reference sequence). There are 14 residues in the CDR3. Between the trimmed V and J ends, which lost 4 bases and 0 bases, there was a span of 10 bases. The CDR3 sequence: CTCSVGQSSYEQYF. CDR3 DNA, as far as it was read: TGCACCTGCAGTGTCGGACAAAGCTCCTAT.

This clone appeared a few times. Mouse gene names and germline throughout. The missing CDR3 end, 4 residues past where the read stops, is filled in from the germline J gene. V usage is TRBV5 and J usage is TRBJ2-1; 8 bases align to TRBD2. V lost 0 bases, J lost 6 bases, and 4 bases stayed unmatched. This CDR3 contains 15 residues. Germline CDR1 and CDR2: LGHNA and YNLKQL (reference sequence). The sequenced part of the CDR3 DNA is TGTGCCAGCAGCCAAGAATTCTGGGGGGTTGCT. Protein sequence: CASSQEFWGVA. The whole CDR3 sequence reads CASSQEFWGVAEQFF.

There are many counts of this clone. The gene symbols are mouse symbols. The CDR3 DNA, read in part, is TGTGCCAGCAGTATAAAAGTGGGGACAGGGAACACA. Translated: CASSIKVGTGNT. The whole CDR3 protein reads CASSIKVGTGNTEVFF. V is TRBV19 and J is TRBJ1-1; 8 nucleotides match TRBD1. The read ends 4 residues early relative to the CDR3; the germline J gene fills the gap. The CDR3 spans 16 residues. The V and J ends lost 1 base and 1 base, in that order; junction bases with no gene match: 6. Germline V gene sequence: CDR1 FNHDT, CDR2 SITEND (reference sequence). The full variable domain, completed using reference TRBV19 and TRBJ1-1, is GGIITQTPKFLIGQEGQKLTLKCQQNFNHDTMYWYRQDSGKGLRLIYYSITENDLQKGDLSEGYDASREKKSSFSLTVTSAQKNEMAVFLCASSIKVGTGNTEVFFGKGTRLTVV.

A few counts support this clone. Gene names denote mouse genes. The read is 4 residues too short to cover the CDR3 end, so that end is filled in from the germline J gene. The chain has TRBV13-1 and TRBJ1-1, with 8 bases identical to TRBD1. Germline V CDR1 and CDR2: NSHNY, SYGAGN. This CDR3 region has 15 residues. With V trimmed by 3 bases and J by 2 bases, 6 bases remained unmatched. The CDR3 is CASSGRDRPNTEVFF. The DNA read from the CDR3 is TGTGCCAGCAGTGGCCGGGACAGGCCCAACACA.

This clone showed up many times. Gene names refer to mouse genes. The DNA ends 4 residues before the CDR3 does, and the rest of the CDR3 is filled in from the germline J gene. The chain carries TRBV13-2 and TRBJ1-2, with TRBD1 identical over 7 bases. Germline values: CDR1 NNHNN, CDR2 SYGAGS (reference sequence). This CDR3 spans 14 amino acids. V trimming: 4 bases; J trimming: 2 bases; junction bases outside the gene matches: 5. CDR3 region: CASGTTGKNSDYTF. The sequenced CDR3 bases are TGTGCCAGCGGTACGACAGGGAAGAACTCC.

In its sample, this clone was seen many times. Germline and genes here are mouse. The CDR3 end is not reached by the read, which stops 4 residues before it; the germline J gene fills it in. V is TRBV5 and J is TRBJ1-2; 12 bases align to TRBD1. The CDR3 extends over 16 amino acids. From germline, CDR1 is LGHNA and CDR2 YNLKQL (reference sequence). V lost 1 base to trimming and J lost 3 bases; unmatched junction nucleotides: 3. Here the CDR3 reads CASSQGGTGGDSDYTF. The CDR3 DNA, read in part, is TGTGCCAGCAGCCAAGGAGGGACAGGGGGCGACTCC.